This is a list of T cell receptor beta chains from one sample in a study of breast tumors, draining lymph nodes, adjacent tissues. TCRdb independently ran MiXCR on the multiplex PCR reads; one entry per CDR3 protein. The data contain some 130,000 distinct CDR3 sequences, just under 20% of them seen just once; the ten biggest clones take up roughly 3.6%. Material for sequencing was axillary lymph node tissue. All receptors derive from a female donor with breast cancer. Some clones in this sample may be carry-over from other donors' samples. CDR3s include the opening cysteine and the closing phenylalanine or tryptophan. D genes are given only for firm matches. The size field is filled for only some rows; it gives once, few, many or a size class.

D gene: TRBD2
V gene: TRBV2
clone size: many
J gene: TRBJ2-1
CDR3 DNA: TGTGCCAGCAGTGATAGCGGGAGGTCCTACAATGAGCAGTTCTTC
CDR3 protein: CASSDSGRSYNEQFF

D gene: TRBD1
V gene: TRBV12-3/TRBV12-4
clone size: few
J gene: TRBJ1-3
CDR3 DNA: TGTGCCAGCAGGGGACAGGGTAGTAATAGAAACACCATATATTTT
CDR3 protein: CASRGQGSNRNTIYF

D gene: TRBD1
V gene: TRBV24-1
clone size: many
J gene: TRBJ2-1
CDR3 DNA: TGTGCCACCAGTGATACTACCGGGACAGGGCACAATGAGCAGTTCTTC
CDR3 protein: CATSDTTGTGHNEQFF

D gene: -
V gene: TRBV12-3/TRBV12-4
clone size: many
J gene: TRBJ1-5
CDR3 DNA: TGTGCCAGCAGCCTGTTGCGGTCTAATCAGCCCCAGCATTTT
CDR3 protein: CASSLLRSNQPQHF

D gene: -
V gene: TRBV18
clone size: -
J gene: TRBJ2-1
CDR3 DNA: TGTGCCAGCTCACGACCGGGGCTAGTAGGCAATGAGCAGTTCTTC
CDR3 protein: CASSRPGLVGNEQFF

D gene: -
V gene: TRBV19
clone size: -
J gene: TRBJ1-1
CDR3 DNA: TGTGCCAGTATCGGGACTGCTACTAACACTGAAGCTTTCTTT
CDR3 protein: CASIGTATNTEAFF

D gene: TRBD2
V gene: TRBV20-1
clone size: many
J gene: TRBJ2-2
CDR3 DNA: TGCAGTGCTAAGGTGGCTAGCGGGAACACCGGGGAGCTGTTTTTT
CDR3 protein: CSAKVASGNTGELFF

D gene: -
V gene: TRBV20-1
clone size: many
J gene: TRBJ2-5
CDR3 DNA: TGCAGTGCTTTATACTTGGCGGGAGAGACCCAGTACTTC
CDR3 protein: CSALYLAGETQYF

D gene: -
V gene: TRBV6-1
clone size: many
J gene: TRBJ1-2
CDR3 DNA: TGTGCCAGCAGTGAAGTGAGGGTAGGGGGCTACACCTTC
CDR3 protein: CASSEVRVGGYTF

D gene: -
V gene: TRBV5-5
clone size: many
J gene: TRBJ1-2
CDR3 DNA: TGTGCCAGCGGGTCAGGGTACGGTGGCTACACCTTC
CDR3 protein: CASGSGYGGYTF

D gene: -
V gene: TRBV25-1
clone size: many
J gene: TRBJ2-7
CDR3 DNA: TGTGCCAGGGGCAGGGAGGGGGGGACCTACGAGCAGTACTTC
CDR3 protein: CARGREGGTYEQYF

D gene: -
V gene: TRBV9
clone size: many
J gene: TRBJ2-1
CDR3 DNA: TGTGCCAGCAGCGTGCGGGGGAGCGGAGGGGGTTACAATGAGCAGTTCTTC
CDR3 protein: CASSVRGSGGGYNEQFF

D gene: TRBD2
V gene: TRBV6-5
clone size: few
J gene: TRBJ2-1
CDR3 DNA: TGTGCCAGCAGTTACGGCGGGGGCTACAATGAGCAGTTCTTC
CDR3 protein: CASSYGGGYNEQFF

D gene: TRBD1
V gene: TRBV7-7
clone size: -
J gene: TRBJ2-3
CDR3 DNA: TGTGCTAGCAGCCCCGTAGGGGGCGGCGATACGCAGTATTTT
CDR3 protein: CASSPVGGGDTQYF

D gene: -
V gene: TRBV2
clone size: many
J gene: TRBJ2-7
CDR3 DNA: TGTGCCAGCAGGGAGGGGGCCGAGCAGTACTTC
CDR3 protein: CASREGAEQYF

D gene: TRBD2
V gene: TRBV7-2
clone size: many
J gene: TRBJ2-3
CDR3 DNA: TGTGCCAGCAGCACTAGCGGATATACGCAGTATTTT
CDR3 protein: CASSTSGYTQYF

D gene: -
V gene: TRBV12-3/TRBV12-4
clone size: many
J gene: TRBJ2-1
CDR3 DNA: TGTGCCAGCAGTTTACTGGGTTCGGTCTACAATGAGCAGTTCTTC
CDR3 protein: CASSLLGSVYNEQFF

D gene: -
V gene: TRBV19
clone size: many
J gene: TRBJ2-7
CDR3 DNA: TGTGCCACAAAATCAGCGGGCAGGGGGGAGCAGTACTTC
CDR3 protein: CATKSAGRGEQYF

D gene: -
V gene: TRBV24-1
clone size: many
J gene: TRBJ1-4
CDR3 DNA: TGTGCCACCAGTGATTTCGCGGGACAAGGGGAGGAAAAACTGTTTTTT
CDR3 protein: CATSDFAGQGEEKLFF

D gene: -
V gene: TRBV9
clone size: many
J gene: TRBJ1-4
CDR3 DNA: TGTGCCAGCAGCGTTGGGTATACAACTAATGAAAAACTGTTTTTT
CDR3 protein: CASSVGYTTNEKLFF

D gene: -
V gene: TRBV10-3
clone size: many
J gene: TRBJ2-3
CDR3 DNA: TGTGCCATCAGTGAGTCCACAGATACGCAGTATTTT
CDR3 protein: CAISESTDTQYF

D gene: -
V gene: TRBV20-1
clone size: many
J gene: TRBJ2-3
CDR3 DNA: TGCAGTGCTACGACTAGCACAGATACGCAGTATTTT
CDR3 protein: CSATTSTDTQYF

D gene: TRBD1
V gene: TRBV28
clone size: few
J gene: TRBJ1-3
CDR3 DNA: TGTGCCAGCAGTAGGGACAGGGGGTTCTCTGGAAACACCATATATTTT
CDR3 protein: CASSRDRGFSGNTIYF

D gene: -
V gene: TRBV7-7
clone size: -
J gene: TRBJ2-3
CDR3 DNA: TGTGCTAGCAGCTTGTCTGCCGGATTCACAGATACGCAGTATTTT
CDR3 protein: CASSLSAGFTDTQYF

D gene: TRBD1
V gene: TRBV6-5
clone size: -
J gene: TRBJ1-6
CDR3 DNA: TGTGCCAGCAGCTGGACAGGTGGTTCACCCCTCCACTTC
CDR3 protein: CASSWTGGSPLHF

D gene: -
V gene: TRBV18
clone size: -
J gene: TRBJ2-1
CDR3 DNA: TGTGCCAGCTCAGCCAGGGAGACAGTTTGGGGTGAGCAGTTCTTC
CDR3 protein: CASSARETVWGEQFF

D gene: TRBD1
V gene: TRBV15
clone size: many
J gene: TRBJ2-7
CDR3 DNA: TGTGCCACCAGATCGGGACAGGGGGCATCCTACGAGCAGTACTTC
CDR3 protein: CATRSGQGASYEQYF

D gene: -
V gene: TRBV5-5
clone size: -
J gene: TRBJ1-1
CDR3 DNA: TGTGCCAGCAGGGGGGTTGTGGGAATAAACACTGAAGCTTTCTTT
CDR3 protein: CASRGVVGINTEAFF

D gene: TRBD1
V gene: TRBV9
clone size: many
J gene: TRBJ2-3
CDR3 DNA: TGTGCCAGCAACTTGGTGGGACAGTGGGATTCTCGTGCGCAGTATTTT
CDR3 protein: CASNLVGQWDSRAQYF

D gene: TRBD1
V gene: TRBV14
clone size: many
J gene: TRBJ1-2
CDR3 DNA: TGTGCCAGTAGACCGGGACAGGGGAATGGCTACACCTTC
CDR3 protein: CASRPGQGNGYTF

D gene: TRBD2
V gene: TRBV6-1
clone size: many
J gene: TRBJ2-5
CDR3 DNA: TGTGCCAGCAGGAGGGGACTAGCGGGGGCGACCCAAGAGACCCAGTACTTC
CDR3 protein: CASRRGLAGATQETQYF

D gene: -
V gene: TRBV9
clone size: many
J gene: TRBJ1-2
CDR3 DNA: TGTGCCAGCAGCGTAGACCTGGGAGATATCTATGGCTACACCTTC
CDR3 protein: CASSVDLGDIYGYTF

D gene: -
V gene: TRBV12-3/TRBV12-4
clone size: many
J gene: TRBJ2-1
CDR3 DNA: TGTGCCAGCAGTTTAGGCGGGCGGGCCTACAATGAGCAGTTCTTC
CDR3 protein: CASSLGGRAYNEQFF

D gene: TRBD2
V gene: TRBV7-9
clone size: many
J gene: TRBJ2-1
CDR3 DNA: TGTGCCAGCAGCTCCGGGACTAGCGGGGGGATGGACAATGAGCAGTTCTTC
CDR3 protein: CASSSGTSGGMDNEQFF

D gene: -
V gene: TRBV5-1
clone size: many
J gene: TRBJ1-3
CDR3 DNA: TGCGCCAGCAGCTTCGGGGCAGGAAACACCATATATTTT
CDR3 protein: CASSFGAGNTIYF

D gene: -
V gene: TRBV30
clone size: many
J gene: TRBJ1-5
CDR3 DNA: TGTGCCTGGAGTATCGGGGGAAATCAGCCCCAGCATTTT
CDR3 protein: CAWSIGGNQPQHF

D gene: -
V gene: TRBV5-8
clone size: many
J gene: TRBJ2-3
CDR3 DNA: TGTGCCAGCACCACACCGGGCTATAGCACAGATACGCAGTATTTT
CDR3 protein: CASTTPGYSTDTQYF

D gene: -
V gene: TRBV6-1
clone size: many
J gene: TRBJ2-1
CDR3 DNA: TGTGCCAGCAGTGAATTATACCGGGACACGGCGCAGTTCTTC
CDR3 protein: CASSELYRDTAQFF

D gene: TRBD2
V gene: TRBV6-1
clone size: few
J gene: TRBJ2-1
CDR3 DNA: TGTGCCAGCAGTGAAAACCCTGGGGTAGCGGGGAGCTCCTACAATGAGCAGTTCTTC
CDR3 protein: CASSENPGVAGSSYNEQFF

D gene: -
V gene: TRBV3-1
clone size: many
J gene: TRBJ2-7
CDR3 DNA: TGTGCCAGCAGCCGGGTGGTGTACGAGCAGTACTTC
CDR3 protein: CASSRVVYEQYF

D gene: -
V gene: TRBV12-5
clone size: many
J gene: TRBJ2-2
CDR3 DNA: TGTGCTAGTGGTGGTCAGGGTCGGGCCGGGGAGCTGTTTTTT
CDR3 protein: CASGGQGRAGELFF